The T cell receptor beta chain described here comes from a study of T cell changes during pregnancy in multiple sclerosis. The CDR3 length is 16 residues. V shed 4 bases, J shed 6 bases, and the junction held 8 bases outside the gene matches. Germline-derived CDR1 and CDR2 are SGHTA and FQGNSA. This clone was picked up one time. Profiling relied on immunoSEQ multiplex PCR, and the TCRdb table lists in-frame clones only, not all of them. The sample gives approximately 52,000 clones, 85% to 95% of which show up once; roughly 0.25% is in the top ten. This chain uses TRBV7-2 with TRBJ2-1, with 11 bases identical to TRBD2. The sequences come from CD4+ T cells from peripheral blood mononuclear cells, collected in the third trimester of pregnancy. This TCR was sampled from a female donor with multiple sclerosis, enrolled in a pregnancy study. The CDR3 coding sequence is TGTGCCAGCAGCTCCGATAGCGGGAGGGCCTCCAATGAGCAGTTCTTC. Translation: CASSSDSGRASNEQFF.